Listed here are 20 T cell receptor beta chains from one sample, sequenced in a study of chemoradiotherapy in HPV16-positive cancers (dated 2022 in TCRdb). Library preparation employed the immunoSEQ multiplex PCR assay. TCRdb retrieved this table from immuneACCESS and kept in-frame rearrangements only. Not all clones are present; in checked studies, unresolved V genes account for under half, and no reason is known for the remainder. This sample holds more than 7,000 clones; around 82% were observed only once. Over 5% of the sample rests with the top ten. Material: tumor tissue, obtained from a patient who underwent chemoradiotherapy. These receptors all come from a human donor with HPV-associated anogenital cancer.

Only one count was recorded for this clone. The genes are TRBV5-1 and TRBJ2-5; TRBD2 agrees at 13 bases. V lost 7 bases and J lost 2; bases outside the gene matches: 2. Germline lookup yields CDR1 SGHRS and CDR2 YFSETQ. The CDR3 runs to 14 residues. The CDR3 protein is CASRLAGGQETQYF. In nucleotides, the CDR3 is TGCGCCAGCCGACTAGCGGGGGGTCAAGAGACCCAGTACTTC.

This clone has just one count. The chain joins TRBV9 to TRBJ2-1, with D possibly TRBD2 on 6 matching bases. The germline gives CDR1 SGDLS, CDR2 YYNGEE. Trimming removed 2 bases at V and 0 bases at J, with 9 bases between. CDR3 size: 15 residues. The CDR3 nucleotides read TGTGCCAGCAGCGTCACTAGCAACTCCTACAATGAGCAGTTCTTC. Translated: CASSVTSNSYNEQFF. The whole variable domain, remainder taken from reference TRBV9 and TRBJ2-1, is DSGVTQTPKHLITATGQRVTLRCSPRSGDLSVYWYQQSLDQGLQFLIQYYNGEERAKGNILERFSAQQFPDLHSELNLSSLELGDSALYFCASSVTSNSYNEQFFGPGTRLTVL.

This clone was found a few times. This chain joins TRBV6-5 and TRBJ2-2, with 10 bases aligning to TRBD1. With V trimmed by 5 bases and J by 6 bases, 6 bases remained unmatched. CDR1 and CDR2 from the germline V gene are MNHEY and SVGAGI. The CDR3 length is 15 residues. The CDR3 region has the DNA TGTGCCAGCAGTCACCGGACAGGGGGGGCCGGGGAGCTGTTTTTT. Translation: CASSHRTGGAGELFF.

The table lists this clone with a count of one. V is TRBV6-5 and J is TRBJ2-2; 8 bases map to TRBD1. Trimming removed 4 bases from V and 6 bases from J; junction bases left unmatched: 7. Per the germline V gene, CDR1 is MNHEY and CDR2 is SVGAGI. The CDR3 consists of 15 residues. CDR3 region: CASSLTGANAGELFF. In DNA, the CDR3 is TGTGCCAGCAGTTTGACAGGGGCTAATGCCGGGGAGCTGTTTTTT.

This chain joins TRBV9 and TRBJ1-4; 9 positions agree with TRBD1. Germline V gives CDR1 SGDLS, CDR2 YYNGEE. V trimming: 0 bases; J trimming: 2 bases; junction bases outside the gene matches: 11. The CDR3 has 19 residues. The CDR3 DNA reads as TGTGCCAGCAGCGTAGTACCACAGGGGGCGGTTTGGACTAATGAAAAACTGTTTTTT. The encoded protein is CASSVVPQGAVWTNEKLFF.

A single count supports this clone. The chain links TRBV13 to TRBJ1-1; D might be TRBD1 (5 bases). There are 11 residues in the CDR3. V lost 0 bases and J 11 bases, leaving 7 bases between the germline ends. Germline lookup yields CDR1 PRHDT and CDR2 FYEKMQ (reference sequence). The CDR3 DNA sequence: TGTGCCAGCAGCTTAGGCCGGGGGGCTTTCTTT. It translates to CASSLGRGAFF.

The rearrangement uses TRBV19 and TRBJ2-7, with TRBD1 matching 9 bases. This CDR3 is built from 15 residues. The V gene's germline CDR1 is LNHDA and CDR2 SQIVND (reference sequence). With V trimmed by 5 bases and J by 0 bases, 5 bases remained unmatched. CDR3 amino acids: CASSAVGQGSYEQYF. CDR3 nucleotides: TGTGCCAGTAGTGCAGTGGGACAGGGCTCCTACGAGCAGTACTTC.

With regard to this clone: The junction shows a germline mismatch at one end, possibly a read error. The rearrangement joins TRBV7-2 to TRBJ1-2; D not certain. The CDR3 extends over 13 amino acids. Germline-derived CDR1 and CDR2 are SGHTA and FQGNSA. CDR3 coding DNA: TGTGCCAGCAGCCCCGAAGTTTTGGACCCTCCTCACTTC. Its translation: CASSPEVLDPPHF.

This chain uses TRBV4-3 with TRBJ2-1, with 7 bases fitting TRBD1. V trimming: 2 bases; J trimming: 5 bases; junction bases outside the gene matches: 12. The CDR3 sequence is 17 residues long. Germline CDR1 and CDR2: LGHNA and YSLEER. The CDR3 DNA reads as TGCGCCAGCAGCCAAAGCCTGACAGGGTTGGGGGACAATGAGCAGTTCTTC. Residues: CASSQSLTGLGDNEQFF.

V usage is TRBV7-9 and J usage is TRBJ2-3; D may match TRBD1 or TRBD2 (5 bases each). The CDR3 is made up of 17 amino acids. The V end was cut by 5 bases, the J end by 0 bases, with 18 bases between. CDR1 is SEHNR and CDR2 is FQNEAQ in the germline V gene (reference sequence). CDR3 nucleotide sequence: TGTGCCAGCAGCCTGGGACGGCCCGGAGGAAGCACAGATACGCAGTATTTT. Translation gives CASSLGRPGGSTDTQYF. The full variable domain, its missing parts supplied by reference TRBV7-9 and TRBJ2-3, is DTGVSQNPRHKITKRGQNVTFRCDPISEHNRLYWYRQTLGQGPEFLTYFQNEAQLEKSRLLSDRFSAERPKGSFSTLEIQRTEQGDSAMYLCASSLGRPGGSTDTQYFGPGTRLTVL.

CDR3 nucleotide sequence: TGCGCCAGCAGCTTAATGGGGGGCGAGACCCAGTACTTC. Residues: CASSLMGGETQYF. The chain is built from TRBV5-1 and TRBJ2-5; D may match TRBD1 or TRBD2 (6 bases each). V lost 2 bases and J 5 bases, leaving 10 bases between the germline ends. Germline CDR1 reads SGHRS; CDR2 reads YFSETQ. The CDR3 has 13 residues.

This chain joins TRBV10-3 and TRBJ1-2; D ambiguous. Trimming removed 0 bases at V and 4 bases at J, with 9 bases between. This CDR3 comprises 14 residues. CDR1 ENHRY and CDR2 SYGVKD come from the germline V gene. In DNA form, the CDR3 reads TGTGCCATCAGTGAGTCAGACGGACCCTATGGCTACACCTTC. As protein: CAISESDGPYGYTF.

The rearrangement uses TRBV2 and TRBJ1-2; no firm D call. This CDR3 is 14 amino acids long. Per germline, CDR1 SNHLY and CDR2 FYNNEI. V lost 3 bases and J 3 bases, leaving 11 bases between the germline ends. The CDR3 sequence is CASSDRGSYYGYTF. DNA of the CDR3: TGTGCCAGCAGTGATCGTGGGTCTTACTATGGCTACACCTTC.

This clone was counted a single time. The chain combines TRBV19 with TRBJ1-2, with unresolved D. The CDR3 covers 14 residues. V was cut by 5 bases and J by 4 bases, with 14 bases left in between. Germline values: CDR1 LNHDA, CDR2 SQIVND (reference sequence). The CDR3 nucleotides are TGTGCCAGTAGTCACCCGTCGGGGTTCTATGGCTACACCTTC. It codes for CASSHPSGFYGYTF. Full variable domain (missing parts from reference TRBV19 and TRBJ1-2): DGGITQSPKYLFRKEGQNVTLSCEQNLNHDAMYWYRQDPGQGLRLIYYSQIVNDFQKGDIAEGYSVSREKKESFPLTVTSAQKNPTAFYLCASSHPSGFYGYTFGSGTRLTVV.

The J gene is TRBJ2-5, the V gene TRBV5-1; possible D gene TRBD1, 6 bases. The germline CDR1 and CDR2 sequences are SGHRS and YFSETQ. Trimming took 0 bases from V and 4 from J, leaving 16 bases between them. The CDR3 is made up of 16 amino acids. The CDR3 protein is CASSLGGIGDTETQYF. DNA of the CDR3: TGCGCCAGCAGCTTGGGAGGGATTGGGGACACAGAGACCCAGTACTTC.

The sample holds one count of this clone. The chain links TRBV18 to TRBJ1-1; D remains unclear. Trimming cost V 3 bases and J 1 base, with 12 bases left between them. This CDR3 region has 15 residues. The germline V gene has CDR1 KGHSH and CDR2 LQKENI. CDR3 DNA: TGTGCCAGCTCACCGAACAGACCAAAGAACACTGAAGCTTTCTTT. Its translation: CASSPNRPKNTEAFF.

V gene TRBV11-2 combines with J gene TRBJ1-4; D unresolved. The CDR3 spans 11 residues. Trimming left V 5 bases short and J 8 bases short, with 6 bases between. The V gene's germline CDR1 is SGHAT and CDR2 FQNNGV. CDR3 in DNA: TGTGCCAGCAGCCCTCGGGAAAAACTGTTTTTT. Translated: CASSPREKLFF.

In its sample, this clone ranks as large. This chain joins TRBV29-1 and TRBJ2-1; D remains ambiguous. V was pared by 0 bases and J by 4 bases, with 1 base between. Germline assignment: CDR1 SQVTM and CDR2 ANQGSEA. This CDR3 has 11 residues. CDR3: CSVEEYNEQFF. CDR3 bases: TGCAGCGTTGAAGAATACAATGAGCAGTTCTTC.

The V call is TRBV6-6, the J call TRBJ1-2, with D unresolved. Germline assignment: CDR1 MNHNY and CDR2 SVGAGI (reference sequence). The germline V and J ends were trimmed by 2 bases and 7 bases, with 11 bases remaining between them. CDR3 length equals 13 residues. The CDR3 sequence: CASSYEADGGYTF. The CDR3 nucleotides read TGTGCCAGCAGTTACGAGGCAGACGGTGGCTACACCTTC.

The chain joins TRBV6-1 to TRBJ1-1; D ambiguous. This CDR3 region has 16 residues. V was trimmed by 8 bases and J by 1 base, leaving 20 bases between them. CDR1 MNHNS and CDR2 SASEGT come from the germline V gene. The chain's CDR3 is CASCALPIAGNTEAFF. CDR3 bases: TGTGCCAGCTGTGCCCTGCCTATCGCGGGGAACACTGAAGCTTTCTTT.